Described below is a single T cell receptor beta chain sequence and its context. TCRdb ran MiXCR on the 5' RACE reads and lists one entry per CDR3 protein. The sample contains around 55,000 distinct CDR3 sequences, more than 8% of which appear only once. Germline values: CDR1 SGHAT, CDR2 FQNNGV. V lost 4 bases, J lost 10 bases, and 20 bases lay in between. The CDR3 contains 14 residues. This sample was taken from a study of T-cell memory formation after mild COVID-19. This rearrangement joins TRBV11-2 to TRBJ2-7, with a weak D call TRBD2 (6 bases). Sequencing was done on a sample of PBMCs or a T cell subset sorted from them (not recorded which). This sequence was found in a man aged 18 to 30 who had mild COVID-19 (a few samples of this study predate the infection). Cell type and time point are not known. CDR3 protein: CASSSTVPGGFQYF. As DNA, the CDR3 is TGTGCCAGCAGCTCGACAGTCCCCGGAGGGTTCCAGTACTTC.